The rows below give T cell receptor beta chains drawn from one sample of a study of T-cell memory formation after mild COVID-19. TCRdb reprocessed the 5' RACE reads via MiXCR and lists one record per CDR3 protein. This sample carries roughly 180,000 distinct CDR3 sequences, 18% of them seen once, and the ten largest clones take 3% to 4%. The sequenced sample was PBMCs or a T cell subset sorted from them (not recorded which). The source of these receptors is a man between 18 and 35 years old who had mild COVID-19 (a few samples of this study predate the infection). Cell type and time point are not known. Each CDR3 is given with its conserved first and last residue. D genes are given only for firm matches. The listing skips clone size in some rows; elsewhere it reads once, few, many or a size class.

CATSEWGGELFF | TGTGCCACCAGTGAATGGGGCGGGGAGCTGTTTTTT | . | . | TRBJ2-2 | TRBV24-1
CASTPNKGQAHYGYTF | TGTGCCAGCACCCCGAACAAGGGACAGGCGCACTATGGCTACACCTTC | TRBD1 | few | TRBJ1-2 | TRBV6-1
CASSVGGGSNTEAFF | TGTGCCAGCAGCGTAGGCGGGGGCTCGAACACTGAAGCTTTCTTT | . | . | TRBJ1-1 | TRBV9
CASSTGQNQETQYF | TGCGCCAGCAGTACGGGTCAAAACCAAGAGACCCAGTACTTC | . | . | TRBJ2-5 | TRBV10-1
CASSHEGQGRSKTQYF | TGCGCCAGCAGCCACGAGGGACAGGGACGGTCCAAGACCCAGTACTTC | TRBD1 | . | TRBJ2-5 | TRBV4-1
CASSAQGAAVLTF | TGTGCCAGCAGTGCCCAGGGGGCAGCCGTCCTGACTTTC | TRBD1 | . | TRBJ2-6 | TRBV6-4
CAWAPGLAGETQYF | TGTGCCTGGGCGCCCGGGCTAGCGGGGGAGACCCAGTACTTC | TRBD2 | . | TRBJ2-5 | TRBV30
CASSLGGPQAGTEAFF | TGCGCCAGCAGCCTGGGGGGACCCCAGGCGGGCACTGAAGCTTTCTTT | . | few | TRBJ1-1 | TRBV5-1
CASSQDRWGNEQFF | TGCGCCAGCAGCCAAGATCGTTGGGGCAATGAGCAGTTCTTC | . | . | TRBJ2-1 | TRBV4-3
CASSQEGAKVDTGELFF | TGTGCCAGCAGCCAAGAGGGGGCGAAAGTAGACACCGGGGAGCTGTTTTTT | . | few | TRBJ2-2 | TRBV4-2
CASSQVGGTNEKLFF | TGTGCCAGCAGCCAGGTGGGGGGAACTAATGAAAAACTGTTTTTT | . | . | TRBJ1-4 | TRBV7-2
CASSYGGGRTDTQYF | TGTGCCAGCAGTTACGGGGGCGGGCGCACAGATACGCAGTATTTT | . | few | TRBJ2-3 | TRBV6-5
CAISGVSEQYF | TGTGCCATCAGTGGTGTCTCCGAGCAGTACTTC | . | . | TRBJ2-7 | TRBV10-3
CASASEGTDTQYF | TGCGCCAGCGCCAGCGAGGGCACAGATACGCAGTATTTT | . | few | TRBJ2-3 | TRBV4-3
CASSFRSGAYNEQFF | TGTGCCAGCAGTTTTAGGTCAGGGGCCTACAATGAGCAGTTCTTC | . | . | TRBJ2-1 | TRBV12-3/TRBV12-4
CASSPEGRGNIQYF | TGTGCCAGCAGCCCTGAGGGGCGCGGAAACATTCAGTACTTC | . | few | TRBJ2-4 | TRBV7-2
CAWSVGANVLTF | TGTGCCTGGAGTGTTGGGGCCAACGTCCTGACTTTC | . | . | TRBJ2-6 | TRBV30
CASSLASSFSEAFF | TGCGCCAGCAGCTTGGCATCGTCGTTCTCTGAAGCTTTCTTT | . | many | TRBJ1-1 | TRBV5-1
CASSLVLRGRGNEQFF | TGTGCCAGCAGCTTAGTTCTGCGGGGCCGGGGAAATGAGCAGTTCTTC | . | . | TRBJ2-1 | TRBV13
CASRIDEGAGNYGYTF | TGTGCCAGCAGGATCGACGAGGGGGCGGGTAACTATGGCTACACCTTC | TRBD1 | few | TRBJ1-2 | TRBV11-2
CASSSYRDKSPPLHF | TGTGCCAGCAGCTCGTACAGGGATAAGTCTCCACCCCTCCACTTT | . | . | TRBJ1-6 | TRBV7-8
CASSQEGSGKGRGYTF | TGTGCCAGCAGCCAAGAAGGGAGTGGGAAGGGGAGAGGCTACACCTTC | . | few | TRBJ1-2 | TRBV3-1
CASSLGSPRGWGYTF | TGTGCCAGCAGTTTAGGGTCGCCTAGGGGTTGGGGCTACACCTTC | . | many | TRBJ1-2 | TRBV12-3/TRBV12-4
CASSLRAGSDTQYF | TGTGCCAGCAGCCTTCGTGCCGGGTCAGATACGCAGTATTTT | . | medium-sized | TRBJ2-3 | TRBV7-8
CASSGVWGYEKLFF | TGTGCCAGCAGTGGTGTGTGGGGTTACGAAAAACTGTTTTTT | . | . | TRBJ1-4 | TRBV6-1
CASSVGTTGELFF | TGTGCCAGCAGCGTAGGGACCACCGGGGAGCTGTTTTTT | . | . | TRBJ2-2 | TRBV9
CASSLTLRTGSQETQYF | TGTGCCAGCAGCTTAACCCTCAGAACAGGGAGCCAAGAGACCCAGTACTTC | . | . | TRBJ2-5 | TRBV7-8
CASSYDRNQFF | TGTGCCAGCAGTTACGACAGGAACCAGTTCTTC | . | few | TRBJ2-1 | TRBV6-2/TRBV6-3
CASSLRAEANYGYTF | TGTGCCAGCAGCTTAAGGGCGGAAGCTAACTATGGCTACACCTTC | . | . | TRBJ1-2 | TRBV7-2
CASSLQSFSYNEQFF | TGTGCCAGCTCATTACAGTCCTTCTCCTACAATGAGCAGTTCTTC | . | few | TRBJ2-1 | TRBV9
CSAGGTNQPQHF | TGCAGCGCAGGGGGTACCAATCAGCCCCAGCATTTT | TRBD1 | few | TRBJ1-5 | TRBV29-1
CASSEGTAYGYTF | TGTGCCAGCAGTGAAGGGACAGCCTATGGCTACACCTTC | TRBD1 | . | TRBJ1-2 | TRBV25-1
CASTEGGGLNEQFF | TGTGCCAGCACCGAGGGGGGGGGATTGAATGAGCAGTTCTTC | . | many | TRBJ2-1 | TRBV6-5
CASSPYRGRREETQYF | TGTGCCAGCAGCCCTTACAGGGGGCGTCGGGAAGAGACCCAGTACTTC | TRBD1 | few | TRBJ2-5 | TRBV9
CASSVADGLDTEAFF | TGTGCCAGCAGCGTAGCAGACGGGCTCGACACTGAAGCTTTCTTT | . | . | TRBJ1-1 | TRBV9
CASSSRGGMGQKLFF | TGTGCCAGCAGCTCCAGGGGTGGGATGGGACAGAAACTGTTTTTT | TRBD1 | . | TRBJ1-4 | TRBV7-2
CASSVRDGLQYF | TGCGCCAGCAGCGTACGTGATGGGCTTCAGTACTTC | . | few | TRBJ2-4 | TRBV4-3
CSVEDPRRGEAKNIQYF | TGCAGCGTTGAAGATCCACGGCGGGGGGAGGCCAAAAACATTCAGTACTTC | TRBD2 | many | TRBJ2-4 | TRBV29-1
CASSLLGTGANTEAFF | TGCGCCAGCAGCTTGCTCGGGACAGGGGCGAACACTGAAGCTTTCTTT | TRBD1 | few | TRBJ1-1 | TRBV5-1
CSAATGVEAFF | TGCAGTGCTGCGACAGGCGTAGAAGCTTTCTTT | . | . | TRBJ1-1 | TRBV20-1
CSVDRARTEAFF | TGCAGCGTTGATCGGGCGAGGACTGAAGCTTTCTTT | . | few | TRBJ1-1 | TRBV29-1
CASSERGGTLNSPLHF | TGCGCCAGCAGTGAACGAGGGGGCACGCTAAATTCACCCCTCCACTTT | TRBD1 | . | TRBJ1-6 | TRBV10-1
CASSYLPDRNYGYTF | TGCGCCAGCAGCTACCTCCCTGACAGGAACTATGGCTACACCTTC | . | few | TRBJ1-2 | TRBV5-1
CASSLWQGIDLAFF | TGTGCCAGCAGTTTGTGGCAGGGCATAGATTTAGCTTTCTTT | . | few | TRBJ1-1 | TRBV12-3/TRBV12-4
CASSLMASGGSDTQYF | TGCGCCAGCAGCTTGATGGCCTCGGGGGGGTCGGATACGCAGTATTTT | TRBD2 | few | TRBJ2-3 | TRBV5-1